This entry is about one T cell receptor beta chain. No antigen is known for it. Base qualities are not provided; no much larger clone lies one nucleotide away. The data are from a study of CD8 T cells in Susac syndrome (dated by TCRdb to between 2019 and 2020). Regarding the research as a whole: Repertoire sequencing was used to test whether CD8+ T cell activation and differentiation in Susac syndrome was antigen driven. The study compared CD8+ T cell repertoire clonality among 12 healthy donors, roughly 14 Susac syndrome patients and around 16 multiple sclerosis patients.

Study-level results and caveats: The TCR sequencing and HLA analysis was acknowledged to have included a relatively small number of individuals.

Peripheral blood CD8+ and CD4+ T cells from healthy donors, Susac syndrome patients and multiple sclerosis patients were profiled using high-throughput TCR beta sequencing. The multiple sclerosis controls were treatment-naive patients whose relapsing-remitting disease, either stable or active, fulfilled the revised McDonald criteria. Bulk CD8+ and CD4+ T cells were purified magnetically by negative isolation, whereas CD8+ TEMRA cells were enriched by FACS. Blood was drawn into EDTA tubes, processed within 24 hours, and PBMCs were isolated by density gradient centrifugation. PBMCs intended for TCR sequencing were cryopreserved in liquid nitrogen and thawed later in a water bath at 37 degrees C. Purity of sorted or isolated CD4+, CD8+ and CD8+ TEMRA cells was at least 90%. CDR1 is given as SNHLY and CDR2 as FYNNEI, both from the germline V gene. V was cut back by 7 bases and J by 4 bases, leaving a gap of 5 bases between them. Including cysteine and phenylalanine, the CDR3 has 11 amino acids. Only CDR3 DNA is held: 33 bases, read in frame from base 1.

RNA was extracted using the RNeasy kit, and roughly 0.45 to 1 microgram was reverse transcribed with random hexamers. The immunoSEQ multiplex PCR assay, covering 54 Vbeta and 13 Jbeta segments, was used to amplify TCR beta CDR3 regions. Bias from PCR amplification was corrected by using a synthetic template baseline for primer optimization and for computational correction. On the authors' methods: Reads were annotated to V, D and J genes according to IMGT and were analyzed with immunoSEQ Analyzer, with only productive sequences retained. Clonality was calculated as one minus the Shannon entropy normalized by log2 of the number of productive unique sequences. For each patient and control, public and private clones were evaluated among the 100 most prevalent clones. Clones were defined as Susac-specific when absent from the healthy and MS cohorts, from over 950 published viral clones and from other ImmuneACCESS disease sequences. Using fastp trimming at Q25 and MiXCR clonotype assembly, TCRdb reanalyzed the public sequencing data and kept in-frame beta chains. Each CDR3 protein gets just one entry, which takes the most common genes and DNA from the rows behind it. These V and J calls derive from TCRdb rather than the authors' analysis. The sample data list approximately 300,000 distinct CDR3 sequences, and approximately 85% of these were observed just once. The leading ten clones occupy around 0.22% of the sample.

The receptor comes from a human donor with multiple sclerosis. The sample taken for sequencing was CD8+ T cells from PBMCs. The receptor chain draws on TRBV2 and TRBJ2-1, with an unclear D gene assignment. The CDR3 reads as follows: CASTPYNEQFF. The bases read TGTGCCAGCACCCCATACAATGAGCAGTTCTTC.